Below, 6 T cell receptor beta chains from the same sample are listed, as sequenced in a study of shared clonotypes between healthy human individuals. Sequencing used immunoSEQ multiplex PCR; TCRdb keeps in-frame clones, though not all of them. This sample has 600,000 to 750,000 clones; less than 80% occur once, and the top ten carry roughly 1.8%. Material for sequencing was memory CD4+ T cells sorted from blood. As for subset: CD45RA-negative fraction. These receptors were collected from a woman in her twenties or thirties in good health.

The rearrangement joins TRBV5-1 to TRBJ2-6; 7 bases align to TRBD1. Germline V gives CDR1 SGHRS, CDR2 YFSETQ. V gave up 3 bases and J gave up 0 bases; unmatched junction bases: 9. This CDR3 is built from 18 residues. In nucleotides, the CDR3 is TGCGCCAGCAGCTCAGGGACAGTTTCCATCTCTGGGGCCAACGTCCTGACTTTC. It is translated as CASSSGTVSISGANVLTF.

Here the CDR3 reads CASSLGGNSYEQYF. The CDR3 DNA follows: TGTGCCAGCAGCCTTGGCGGGAACTCCTACGAGCAGTACTTC. The V gene is TRBV28, the J gene TRBJ2-7, with D maybe TRBD2 (6 bases). There are 14 residues in the CDR3. Germline CDR1 MDHEN, CDR2 SYDVKM. Deletions cut 6 bases from V and 0 bases from J, with 12 bases between.

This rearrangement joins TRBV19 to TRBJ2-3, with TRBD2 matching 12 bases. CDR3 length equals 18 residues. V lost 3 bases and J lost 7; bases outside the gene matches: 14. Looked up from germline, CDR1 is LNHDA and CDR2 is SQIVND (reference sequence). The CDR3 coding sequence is TGTGCCAGTAGTATGTCCCGGGGGACTAGCGGGCCCAGATATACGCAGTATTTT. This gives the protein CASSMSRGTSGPRYTQYF.

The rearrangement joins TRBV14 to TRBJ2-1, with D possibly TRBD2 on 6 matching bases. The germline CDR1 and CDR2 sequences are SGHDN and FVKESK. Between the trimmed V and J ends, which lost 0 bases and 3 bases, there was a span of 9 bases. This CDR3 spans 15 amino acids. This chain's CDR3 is CASSQDEDYYNEQFF. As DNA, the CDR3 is TGTGCCAGCAGCCAAGACGAGGACTACTACAATGAGCAGTTCTTC.

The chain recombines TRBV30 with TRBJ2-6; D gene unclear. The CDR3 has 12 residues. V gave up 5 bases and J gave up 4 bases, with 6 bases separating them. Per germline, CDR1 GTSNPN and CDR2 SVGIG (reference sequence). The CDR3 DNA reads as TGTGCCTGGGCTGAGGGGGCCAACGTCCTGACTTTC. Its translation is CAWAEGANVLTF.

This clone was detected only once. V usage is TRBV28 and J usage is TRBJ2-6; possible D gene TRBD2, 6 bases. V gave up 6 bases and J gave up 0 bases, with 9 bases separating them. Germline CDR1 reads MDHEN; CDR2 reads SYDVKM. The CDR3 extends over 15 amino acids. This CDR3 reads CASRGRDSGANVLTF. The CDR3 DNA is TGTGCCAGCAGGGGGCGGGACTCTGGGGCCAACGTCCTGACTTTC.